One and the same sample provided the 5 T cell receptor beta chains below, sequenced in a study of cytomegalovirus exposure and HLA in healthy donors. Use of 60 Vbeta and 13 Jbeta primers characterized the PCR. The assay was immunoSEQ multiplex PCR, and TCRdb's table has in-frame clones only and misses some. The table includes roughly 150,000 clones, 80% to 90% detected once. The sequencing sample was made of PBMCs. The receptors originated from a male donor in good health and CMV-seronegative.

The chain joins TRBV18 to TRBJ2-2; D remains ambiguous. V was cut by 0 bases and J by 0 bases, with 11 bases left in between. Germline loops: CDR1 KGHSH, CDR2 LQKENI. The CDR3 sequence is 17 residues long. CDR3 protein: CASSPPQIYTNTGELFF. The DNA for the CDR3 is TGTGCCAGCTCACCACCTCAAATATACACGAACACCGGGGAGCTGTTTTTT.

The genes are TRBV7-2 and TRBJ2-7; D unclear. The CDR3 is made up of 12 amino acids. V was clipped by 3 bases and J by 7 bases, with 10 bases between them. Looked up from germline, CDR1 is SGHTA and CDR2 is FQGNSA. Written as DNA, the CDR3 is TGTGCCAGCAGCTTTACAGTTGGGGAGCAGTACTTC. It encodes CASSFTVGEQYF.

The rearrangement uses TRBV28 and TRBJ1-4; 9 bases fit TRBD1. The CDR3 length is 16 residues. CDR1 is MDHEN, CDR2 SYDVKM, per germline. Trimming at V came to 2 bases and at J to 8 bases, leaving 9 bases not matched to a gene. This CDR3 is CASSLRGQGLKEKLFF. The CDR3 DNA sequence: TGTGCCAGCAGTTTAAGAGGACAGGGGCTTAAGGAAAAACTGTTTTTT.

This chain joins TRBV19 and TRBJ1-5, with D possibly TRBD1 on 5 matching bases. V was shortened by 4 bases and J by 2 bases, with 18 bases between the two germline ends. The CDR3 extends over 17 amino acids. Germline V lookup: CDR1 LNHDA, CDR2 SQIVND (reference sequence). The CDR3 sequence is CASSRSRDRVGNQPQHF. CDR3 sequence (DNA): TGTGCCAGTAGTAGAAGCAGGGATAGGGTCGGCAATCAGCCCCAGCATTTT.

J is TRBJ1-1 and V is TRBV7-9; D gene ambiguous. This CDR3 has 15 amino acids. Trimming took 5 bases from V and 4 from J, leaving 17 bases between them. The germline CDR1 and CDR2 sequences are SEHNR and FQNEAQ (reference sequence). The CDR3 loop reads CASSPLGVGSTEAFF. As DNA, the CDR3 is TGTGCCAGCAGCCCCCTCGGGGTAGGCAGCACTGAAGCTTTCTTT.